These 11 T cell receptor beta chains were all obtained from the same sample, sequenced in a study of blood T cell repertoires in COVID-19. Sequencing was performed with immunoSEQ multiplex PCR; in TCRdb, only in-frame clones are kept and a portion is missing. The sample holds 140,000 or so clones, around 90% seen once. Material: peripheral blood. Source of these receptors: a man in his sixties or seventies with acute or convalescent COVID-19.

This clone has a single count. The chain recombines TRBV2 with TRBJ1-3, with TRBD1 matching over 9 bases. The CDR3 totals 13 residues. CDR1 SNHLY and CDR2 FYNNEI come from the germline V gene. With V trimmed by 8 bases and J by 4 bases, 3 bases remained unmatched. The CDR3 spells CASPGQGGNTIYF. The CDR3 region has the DNA TGTGCCAGCCCAGGACAGGGGGGAAACACCATATATTTT.

This clone came up a few times. The chain combines TRBV19 with TRBJ2-5; possible D gene TRBD2, 5 bases. V was trimmed by 8 bases and J by 2 bases, leaving 15 bases between them. In germline, CDR1 is LNHDA, CDR2 SQIVND (reference sequence). This CDR3 has 14 residues. For the CDR3, the DNA is TGTGCCAGTGGTCGTGGGAGTTCACAAGAGACCCAGTACTTC. Protein product: CASGRGSSQETQYF.

This chain connects TRBV7-9 to TRBJ1-4, with 7 bases lining up with TRBD1. Germline values: CDR1 SEHNR, CDR2 FQNEAQ (reference sequence). This CDR3 has 14 residues. The V and J ends lost 8 bases and 5 bases, in that order; junction bases with no gene match: 8. The CDR3 nucleotides read TGTGCCAGCGGGGCGGGACAGCTAAATGAAAAACTGTTTTTT. Protein sequence: CASGAGQLNEKLFF.

CDR3 protein: CASSLKTGGWEQYF. CDR3 nucleotide sequence: TGTGCCAGCAGCTTAAAAACAGGGGGCTGGGAGCAGTACTTC. The genes are TRBV7-2 and TRBJ2-7, with 9 bases identical to TRBD1. The J segment lost 7 bases and the V segment lost 2 bases, leaving 6 bases of the junction unmatched. The CDR3 length is 14 residues. The V gene's germline CDR1 is SGHTA and CDR2 FQGNSA.

The V and J genes are TRBV4-2 and TRBJ2-5, with D possibly matching TRBD2 (6 bases). V was cut by 1 base and J by 2 bases, with 14 bases left in between. There are 16 residues in the CDR3. Germline V gene lookup returns CDR1 LGHNA and CDR2 YNFKEQ. Here the CDR3 reads CASSQAAGPFQETQYF. In DNA, the CDR3 is TGTGCCAGCAGCCAAGCGGCGGGACCCTTTCAAGAGACCCAGTACTTC.

The chain links TRBV28 to TRBJ2-2; 11 nucleotides agree with TRBD1. The CDR3 is 16 residues long. J lost 5 bases, V lost 5 bases, and 7 bases had no gene match. Germline CDR1 reads MDHEN; CDR2 reads SYDVKM. The CDR3 spells CASSTGQGGFTGELFF. The CDR3 coding sequence is TGTGCCAGCAGTACGGGACAGGGGGGGTTTACCGGGGAGCTGTTTTTT.

J is TRBJ1-1 and V is TRBV13; 9 bases agree with TRBD1. CDR3 length equals 14 residues. The germline gives CDR1 PRHDT, CDR2 FYEKMQ (reference sequence). V shed 7 bases, J shed 4 bases, and the junction held 7 bases outside the gene matches. The CDR3 nucleotides are TGTGCCAGCAACAAACAGGGGGCCTCCACTGAAGCTTTCTTT. Its protein is CASNKQGASTEAFF.

The CDR3 here is CASSPDRVTYNSPLHF. In DNA, the CDR3 is TGTGCCAGCAGCCCGGACAGGGTAACCTATAATTCACCCCTCCACTTT. V and J are TRBV11-2 and TRBJ1-6, with TRBD1 matching over 8 bases. CDR1 and CDR2 (germline): SGHAT, FQNNGV. V was pared by 5 bases and J by 2 bases, with 5 bases of the junction left unmatched. The CDR3 has 16 residues.

The chain is built from TRBV6-5 and TRBJ2-5, with TRBD1 matching over 10 bases. The V gene end was trimmed by 5 bases and the J gene end by 5 bases; junction bases not matched to a gene: 5. CDR3 length: 14 residues. CDR1 is MNHEY, CDR2 SVGAGI, per germline. The CDR3 loop is CASSLDRGKETQYF. In nucleotides, the CDR3 is TGTGCCAGCAGTCTGGACAGGGGGAAGGAGACCCAGTACTTC.

This sequence joins TRBV5-1 and TRBJ2-3; 11 nucleotides align to TRBD2. This CDR3 is built from 16 residues. The germline gives CDR1 SGHRS, CDR2 YFSETQ. J gave up 4 bases and V 4 bases, and 8 bases lay outside the gene matches. Written as DNA, the CDR3 is TGCGCCAGCAGCATTAGCGGGGGGGCGGGCTCAGATACGCAGTATTTT. Protein: CASSISGGAGSDTQYF.

V is TRBV5-1 and J is TRBJ1-1; 9 bases are a match to TRBD1. Germline trimming cut 0 bases from V and 1 base from J; bases unmatched to any gene: 1. The CDR3 consists of 15 residues. Germline-derived CDR1 and CDR2 are SGHRS and YFSETQ. The CDR3 region has the DNA TGCGCCAGCAGCTTGGGGGACAGGGAGAACACTGAAGCTTTCTTT. Translating it yields CASSLGDRENTEAFF.